A single sample gave rise to the 2 T cell receptor beta chains below, sequenced in a study of sequential checkpoint blockade in melanoma. Sample treatment: randomized to nivolumab then ipilimumab (arm A) or the reverse (arm B). The repertoire was sequenced with immunoSEQ multiplex PCR; TCRdb's copy has only in-frame clones and lacks some. The sample contains approximately 12,000 clones, 65% to 85% of which appear only once. This specimen was CD8+ T cells sorted from blood (inferred from file names), taken from a patient given nivolumab and ipilimumab in sequence. The receptors were gathered from a human patient with melanoma. Some clones in this sample may be carry-over from other donors' samples.

To note about this clone: Other DNA sequences from this sample encode an identical CDR3 as well. The chain combines TRBV6-5 with TRBJ1-5, with TRBD1 as a possible D gene (6 bases). V lost 2 bases to trimming and J lost 0 bases, with 8 bases between them. Germline-derived CDR1 and CDR2 are MNHEY and SVGAGI. The CDR3 covers 15 residues. This CDR3 is CASSYRQDSNQPQHF. In DNA, the CDR3 is TGTGCCAGCAGTTACAGACAGGATAGCAATCAGCCCCAGCATTTT.

V is TRBV29-1 and J is TRBJ1-2; 7 positions match TRBD1. Trimming at V came to 4 bases and at J to 4 bases, leaving 6 bases not matched to a gene. This CDR3 region has 13 residues. The V gene's germline CDR1 is SQVTM and CDR2 ANQGSEA. CDR3 DNA sequence: TGCAGCGTTGGTGCAGGGGGGACCTATGGCTACACCTTC. It is translated as CSVGAGGTYGYTF.